This TCR beta chain was documented in a study of human T cells and chemical hapten exposure. Study in general: TCR yield per sample varied, mainly due to pooled library volumes.

Time point here: healthy volunteer bleed at 6 weeks. Someone pulled total RNA out of unfractionated whole blood. Study results and limitations: Following DPC sensitization, TCRs present above 1 in 1000 frequency showed no change.

This clonotype came up many times. Its target is unknown. The study used a library that attached unique molecular identifiers to individual cDNA molecules. TCRdb recomputed calls from the RACE reads with MiXCR, one row per CDR3 protein. The data show 35,000 to 50,000 distinct CDR3 sequences, with 3% to 4% seen just once and 4.5% to 7% held by the top ten. The origin of this receptor is a human donor in good health. Some clones in this sample may be carry-over from other donors' samples. Sample: whole blood.

The CDR3 loop reads CASSPGGPNTGELFF. DNA for the CDR3: TGCGCCAGCAGCCCTGGGGGTCCGAACACCGGGGAGCTGTTTTTT. The rearrangement uses TRBV5-1 and TRBJ2-2, with D perhaps TRBD1 or TRBD2 (5 bases each). The CDR3 contains 15 residues. Germline assignment: CDR1 SGHRS and CDR2 YFSETQ. V dropped 4 bases and J dropped 0 bases, with 10 bases sitting between them.